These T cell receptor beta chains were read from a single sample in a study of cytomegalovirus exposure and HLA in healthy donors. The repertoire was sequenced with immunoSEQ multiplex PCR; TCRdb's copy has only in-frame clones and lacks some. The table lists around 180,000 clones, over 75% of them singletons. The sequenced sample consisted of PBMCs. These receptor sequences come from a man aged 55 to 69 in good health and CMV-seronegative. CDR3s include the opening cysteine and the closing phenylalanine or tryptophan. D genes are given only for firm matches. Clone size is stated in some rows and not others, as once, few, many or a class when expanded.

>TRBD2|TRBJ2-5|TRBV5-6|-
TGTGCCAGCAGCGGTCGACTAGCCTCTATGTGGGAGCAGTACTTC
CASSGRLASMWEQYF
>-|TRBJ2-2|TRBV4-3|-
TGCGCCAGCAGCCAAGATACGGGAGTAAGAACCGGGGAGCTGTTTTTT
CASSQDTGVRTGELFF
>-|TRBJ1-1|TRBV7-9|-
TGTGCCAGCAGCTTAGGGGTAGGGGGAAACACTGAAGCTTTCTTT
CASSLGVGGNTEAFF
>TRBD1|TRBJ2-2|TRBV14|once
TGTGCCAGCAGTCCCGGGACAGGGGACACCGGGGAGCTGTTTTTT
CASSPGTGDTGELFF
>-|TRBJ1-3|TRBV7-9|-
TGTGCCAGCAAGGATATTCGGGGGACCCCGGGAAGTGACACCATATATTTT
CASKDIRGTPGSDTIYF
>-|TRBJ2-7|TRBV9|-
TGTGCCAGCAGCAACCCAAGGGGTTCGGAGGGTAGAGGTTCGTACGAGCAGTACTTC
CASSNPRGSEGRGSYEQYF
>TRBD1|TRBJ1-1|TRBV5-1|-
TGCGCCAGCAGCCGCGACAGACAGGGCCGCTTCTTAAACACTGAAGCTTTCTTT
CASSRDRQGRFLNTEAFF
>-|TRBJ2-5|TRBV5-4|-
TGTGCCAGCAGCCCGCGCCGGGGAAACCAAGAGACCCAGTACTTC
CASSPRRGNQETQYF
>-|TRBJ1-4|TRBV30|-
TGTGCCTGGAGGGGTGGGCAGACTAATGAAAAACTGTTTTTT
CAWRGGQTNEKLFF
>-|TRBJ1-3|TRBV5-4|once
TGTGCCAGCAGCCAGGGGCGCAGCCTACCGTCTGGAAACACCATATATTTT
CASSQGRSLPSGNTIYF
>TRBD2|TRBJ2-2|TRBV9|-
TGTGCCAGCAGCGGTAGCGGGAGAGGCGCCGGGGAGCTGTTTTTT
CASSGSGRGAGELFF
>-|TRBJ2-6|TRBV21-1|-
TGTGCCAGCAGCTCAAGGGGGCCCTCTGGGGCCAACGTCCTGACTTTC
CASSSRGPSGANVLTF
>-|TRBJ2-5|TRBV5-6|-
TGTGCCAGCAGCTCGCTAGCTACCCCCCAAGTGGGGACCCAGTACTTC
CASSSLATPQVGTQYF
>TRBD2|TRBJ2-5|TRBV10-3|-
TGTGCCGCTACTGGCGGGGGGGCCGGAGAGACCCAGTACTTC
CAATGGGAGETQYF
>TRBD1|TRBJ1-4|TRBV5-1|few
TGCGCCAGCAGCTGGACAGGGGGGAATGAAAAACTGTTTTTT
CASSWTGGNEKLFF
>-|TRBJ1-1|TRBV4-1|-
TGCGCCAGCAGCCTTTTACCCGAGATTGAAGCTTTCTTT
CASSLLPEIEAFF
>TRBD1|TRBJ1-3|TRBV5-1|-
TGCGCCAGCAGCGTGGGTGACAGGGGTTTTTCTGGAAACACCATATATTTT
CASSVGDRGFSGNTIYF
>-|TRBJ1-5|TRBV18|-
TGTGCCAGCTCACCAGGGGCCGGCAATCAGCCCCAGCATTTT
CASSPGAGNQPQHF
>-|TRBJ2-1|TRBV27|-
TGTGCCAGCAGTTTCTCTCCTATCTCCTACAATGAGCAGTTCTTC
CASSFSPISYNEQFF
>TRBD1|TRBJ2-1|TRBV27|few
TGTGCCAGCAGGAAGACAGGGGGCCGCGGGTACAATGAGCAGTTCTTC
CASRKTGGRGYNEQFF
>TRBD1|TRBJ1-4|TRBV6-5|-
TGTGCCAGCAGTTACGGGACAGGGGTGGAAAAACTGTTTTTT
CASSYGTGVEKLFF
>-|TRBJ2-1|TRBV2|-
TGTGCCAGCTATCCTACTAGCTACAATGAGCAGTTCTTC
CASYPTSYNEQFF
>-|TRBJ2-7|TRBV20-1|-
TGCAGTGCTAGATCTCCGGGTGGGCAGTACTTC
CSARSPGGQYF
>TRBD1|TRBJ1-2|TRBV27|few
TGTGCCAGCGGTACGCCCGGGACAGTGGATGGCTACACCTTC
CASGTPGTVDGYTF
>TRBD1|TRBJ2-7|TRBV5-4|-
TGTGCCAGCAGCCGTCCGGGACAGGGGGCCAGGGGCTACGAGCAGTACTTC
CASSRPGQGARGYEQYF
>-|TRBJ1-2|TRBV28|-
TGTGCCAGCAGTGTCACAGGTGGTAGTGGCTACACCTTC
CASSVTGGSGYTF
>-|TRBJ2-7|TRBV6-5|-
TGTGCCAGCAGTCTCCTAGTTGCAACGTCCTACGAGCAGTACTTC
CASSLLVATSYEQYF
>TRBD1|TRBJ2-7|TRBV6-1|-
TGTGCCAGCAGTGAACGGGACAGTGCCATGTGGAGGTACGAGCAGTACTTC
CASSERDSAMWRYEQYF
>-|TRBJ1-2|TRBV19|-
TGTGCCAGTAGTATAGGTTCAGTCAGCTATGGCTACACCTTC
CASSIGSVSYGYTF